This record looks at one T cell receptor (beta chain) sequence and its context. Living in 25 or so US areas, the participants were between 18 and 89 years of age. Cohorts were assigned according to the clinical history that participants reported. Under the authors' procedure: Reference gene primer amplification gave nucleated cell count estimates. TCRdb keeps only in-frame clones here, not all; method: immunoSEQ multiplex PCR. Clone size and V and J calls were adopted from that table, with D and trimming inferred from the DNA. The table has about 200,000 clones, 70% to 90% seen once. This CDR3 region has 16 residues. The germline CDR1 and CDR2 sequences are SGHTA and FQGTGA. With V trimmed by 1 base and J by 5 bases, 7 bases remained unmatched. This sample is drawn from a study of blood T cell repertoires in COVID-19. About the study: Collection of acute and convalescent COVID-19 samples took place in the United States, Italy and Spain.

This TCR was recovered from a woman aged 40 to 50 with acute COVID-19. The sequenced material came from PBMCs or T cells enriched from blood (not recorded which). The chain couples TRBV7-3 to TRBJ2-1; TRBD2 matches at 8 bases. As DNA, the CDR3 is TGTGCCAGCAGCTTAAGTATACTAGCGGCTAACAATGAGCAGTTCTTC. Its translation: CASSLSILAANNEQFF. Filled out from reference TRBV7-3 and TRBJ2-1, the complete variable domain reads GAGVSQTPSNKVTEKGKYVELRCDPISGHTALYWYRQSLGQGPEFLIYFQGTGAADDSGLPNDRFFAVRPEGSVSTLKIQRTERGDSAVYLCASSLSILAANNEQFFGPGTRLTVL.